The present T cell receptor (beta chain) was sequenced within a study of CD8 T cells in Susac syndrome. Random hexamers were used to reverse transcribe about 0.5 to 1 ug of RNA. TCRdb re-called the immunoSEQ multiplex PCR reads with MiXCR, one entry per CDR3 protein. Here the sample spans about 300,000 distinct CDR3 sequences, under 95% being singletons. Peripheral blood CD8+ and CD4+ T cells were profiled by TCR beta sequencing. TEMRA cells were enriched by FACS, and CD4+ and CD8+ T cells were negatively isolated. The receptor was derived from a human donor with multiple sclerosis. The specimen was CD4+ T cells from PBMCs.

CDR3 in amino acids: CASSQGDSRGETQYF. The CDR3 nucleotides read TGTGCCAGCAGCCAAGGGGACTCCCGCGGAGAGACCCAGTACTTC. The chain recombines TRBV3-1 with TRBJ2-5, with a weak D call TRBD2 (6 bases). The length of the CDR3 is 15 residues. Germline CDR1 LGHDT, CDR2 YNNKEL (reference sequence). With 1 base removed from V and 4 bases from J, the gap between germline ends came to 13 bases.